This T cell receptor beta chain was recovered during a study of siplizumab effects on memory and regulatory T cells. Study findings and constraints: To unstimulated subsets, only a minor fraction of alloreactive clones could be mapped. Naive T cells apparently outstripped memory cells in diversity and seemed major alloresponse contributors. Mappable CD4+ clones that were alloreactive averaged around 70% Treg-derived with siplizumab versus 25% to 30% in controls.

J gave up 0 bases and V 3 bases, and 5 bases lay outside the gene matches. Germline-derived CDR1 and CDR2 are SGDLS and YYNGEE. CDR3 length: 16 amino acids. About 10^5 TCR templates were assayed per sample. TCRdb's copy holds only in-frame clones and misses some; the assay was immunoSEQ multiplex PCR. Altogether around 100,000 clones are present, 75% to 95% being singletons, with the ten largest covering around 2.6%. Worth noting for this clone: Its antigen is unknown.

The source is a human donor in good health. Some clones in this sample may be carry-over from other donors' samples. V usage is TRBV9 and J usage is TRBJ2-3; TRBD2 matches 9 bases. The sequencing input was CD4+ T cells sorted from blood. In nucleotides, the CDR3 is TGTGCCAGCAGCGCTCTAGCGGGAACCAGCACAGATACGCAGTATTTT. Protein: CASSALAGTSTDTQYF.